These 20 T cell receptor beta chains share one sample of origin, sequenced in a study of CD8+CD57+ T cells in acquired aplastic anemia (dated by TCRdb to 2016 to 2019). Sequencing was performed on an Illumina HiSeq 2000. Genomic DNA served as template for TCR beta VDJ combination and CDR3 sequence profiling. TCRdb took the public reads, trimmed them with fastp at Q25, ran MiXCR for clone calling and kept in-frame beta chains. Rows are combined by CDR3 protein, so each entry shows the most common genes and DNA. The sample has about 160,000 distinct CDR3 sequences on record, roughly 40% of them singletons. 1.1% of the sample is in the top ten clones. What was sequenced was sorted CD4+, CD8+, or CD8+CD57+ T cells (not recorded which) from PBMCs. Every receptor here comes from a human donor in good health.

This chain joins TRBV4-3 and TRBJ1-4; weak D call: TRBD1 (5 bases). CDR3 length equals 16 residues. Looked up from germline, CDR1 is LGHNA and CDR2 is YSLEER. V lost 0 bases to trimming and J lost 3 bases, with 11 bases between them. CDR3 loop: CASSQDLGDSNEKLFF. For the CDR3, the DNA is TGCGCCAGCAGCCAAGATTTGGGGGATTCTAATGAAAAACTGTTTTTT.

The chain is built from TRBV5-3 and TRBJ1-2; weak D call: TRBD1 (5 bases). TRBV5-3 is noted as an ORF with a role that remains uncertain. Trimming cost V 8 bases and J 6 bases, with 14 bases left between them. There are 12 residues in the CDR3. DNA of the CDR3: TGTGCCAGCGGCTTGGGGGGGGATGGCTACACCTTC. This encodes CASGLGGDGYTF.

This clonotype was counted ten times or more. The chain employs TRBV6-1 and TRBJ1-1; maybe TRBD1 (6 bases). Per germline, CDR1 MNHNS and CDR2 SASEGT. Trimming took 6 bases from V and 4 from J, leaving 18 bases between them. The CDR3 totals 15 residues. The CDR3 protein is CASSLGRTVGTEAFF. The CDR3 nucleotides are TGTGCCAGCAGCCTTGGTCGGACAGTAGGCACTGAAGCTTTCTTT.

The rearrangement links TRBV19 to TRBJ2-7; 8 nucleotides align to TRBD2. Per germline, CDR1 LNHDA and CDR2 SQIVND (reference sequence). The ends lost 9 bases at V and 3 bases at J; junction bases unmatched: 13. The CDR3 consists of 15 residues. The CDR3, as DNA: TGTGCCAGCAGTTACTCGTTTAGCGGGGACTACGAGCAGTACTTC. Its translation is CASSYSFSGDYEQYF.

This clonotype has more than one count but fewer than ten. The J gene is TRBJ2-5, the V gene TRBV10-3; 9 positions agree with TRBD1. The germline V gene has CDR1 ENHRY and CDR2 SYGVKD. The CDR3 has 15 amino acids. Trimming at V came to 6 bases and at J to 2 bases, leaving 7 bases not matched to a gene. The CDR3 bases are TGTGCCATCAGCACAGGGGGCGGTAGACAAGAGACCCAGTACTTC. Protein: CAISTGGGRQETQYF.

Turning to this clonotype: Its ends do not fully match the called genes, so a read error is possible. Written as DNA, the CDR3 is TGTGCCAGCAGCTCACAAAGCGGAATCAAAATCTTTAGCACAGATACGCACTATTTT. Its protein product is CASSSQSGIKIFSTDTHYF. This rearrangement joins TRBV7-1 to TRBJ2-3, with a tentative D call TRBD2 (5 bases). TRBV7-1 is marked as an open reading frame, function uncertain. This CDR3 spans 19 amino acids.

This clonotype occurred many times. The chain is built from TRBV19 and TRBJ1-6; D is perhaps TRBD1 (5 bases). V lost 5 bases and J lost 9, with 17 bases in between. Per the germline V gene, CDR1 is LNHDA and CDR2 is SQIVND (reference sequence). This CDR3 region has 15 residues. The CDR3, as DNA: TGTGCCAGTAGTTTAGGGACTCAAAGGGGTTCACCCCTCCACTTT. This codes for CASSLGTQRGSPLHF.

With respect to this clonotype: A much larger clone is a single base away; this may be a read error. The V gene is TRBV11-2, the J gene TRBJ1-5; D remains ambiguous. V was shortened by 0 bases and J by 0 bases, with 9 bases between the two germline ends. CDR3 length equals 16 residues. The germline CDR1 and CDR2 sequences are SGHAT and FQNNGV. CDR3 region: CASSLDSQYSNQPQHF. CDR3 DNA: TGTGCCAGCAGCTTAGACAGCCAGTATAGCAATCAGCCCCAGCATTTT.

The rearrangement links TRBV2 to TRBJ1-1; the D is unclear. Trimming shortened V by 5 bases and J by 2 bases, and 9 bases separated the two germline ends. This CDR3 contains 13 residues. CDR1 and CDR2 (germline): SNHLY, FYNNEI. CDR3 amino acids: CASSFAKNTEAFF. CDR3 bases: TGTGCCAGCAGTTTCGCAAAAAACACTGAAGCTTTCTTT.

This clonotype was detected ten times or more. The chain has TRBV29-1 and TRBJ1-3; D is uncertain. CDR3 size: 12 residues. The ends were cut back, 6 bases at V and 0 bases at J, with 6 bases in the middle. Looked up from germline, CDR1 is SQVTM and CDR2 is ANQGSEA. The CDR3 DNA reads as TGCAGCGTACAGTACTCTGGAAACACCATATATTTT. This sequence encodes CSVQYSGNTIYF.

In its sample, this clonotype was seen a few times. The chain employs TRBV29-1 and TRBJ2-1, with no clear D. Between the trimmed V and J ends, which lost 4 bases and 4 bases, there was a span of 11 bases. There are 13 residues in the CDR3. From germline, CDR1 is SQVTM and CDR2 ANQGSEA. The CDR3 DNA sequence: TGCAGCGTTGCCGCCAGGCTTTACAATGAGCAGTTCTTC. This sequence encodes CSVAARLYNEQFF.

This clonotype was seen just once. The chain recombines TRBV6-1 with TRBJ1-6; 7 bases line up with TRBD1. The CDR3 totals 16 residues. J gave up 6 bases and V 3 bases, and 8 bases lay outside the gene matches. From germline, CDR1 is MNHNS and CDR2 SASEGT. CDR3 residues: CASSDLTGIGNSPLHF. The DNA of the CDR3 is TGTGCCAGCAGTGACCTGACAGGGATAGGTAATTCACCCCTCCACTTT.

The chain uses TRBV2 and TRBJ2-1, with a possible D match to TRBD2 (5 bases). V gave up 6 bases and J gave up 13 bases, with 19 bases separating them. This CDR3 has 13 residues. CDR1 is SNHLY and CDR2 is FYNNEI in the germline V gene. CDR3 in amino acids: CASRSTGMQTQFF. The CDR3 DNA is TGTGCCAGCAGGTCCACCGGGATGCAGACCCAGTTCTTC.

For this clonotype: A much larger clonotype is one base distant, so this may be a read error. CDR3 DNA: TGCGCCAGCAGCGCCGGGACAGGGCTGAGCACTGAAGCTTTCTTT. Protein product: CASSAGTGLSTEAFF. This chain joins TRBV5-1 and TRBJ1-1, with 9 bases identical to TRBD1. V shed 4 bases and J 4 bases; nucleotides not matched to a gene: 8. Germline values: CDR1 SGHRS, CDR2 YFSETQ. The CDR3 totals 15 residues.

In its sample, this clonotype was seen once. The CDR3 DNA reads as TGCAGTGCTAGTAGGAAGACAGGGGTCCAAGAGACCCAGTACTTC. This encodes CSASRKTGVQETQYF. The chain has TRBV20-1 and TRBJ2-5; TRBD1 matches at 8 bases. V gave up 3 bases and J gave up 1 base; unmatched junction bases: 7. CDR1 and CDR2 (germline): DFQATT, SNEGSKA (reference sequence). This CDR3 has 15 amino acids.

The chain carries TRBV5-1 and TRBJ1-1; no reliable D call. Germline V CDR1 and CDR2: SGHRS, YFSETQ. The CDR3 contains 16 residues. V gave up 0 bases and J gave up 0 bases, with 12 bases separating them. The CDR3 DNA reads as TGCGCCAGCAGCTTGGGGTCTGGGATGTTGAACACTGAAGCTTTCTTT. It yields the protein CASSLGSGMLNTEAFF.

This clonotype was counted ten times or more. J is TRBJ2-3 and V is TRBV19; weak D call: TRBD1 (6 bases). V lost 3 bases, J lost 3 bases, and 7 bases lay in between. The germline V gene has CDR1 LNHDA and CDR2 SQIVND (reference sequence). The CDR3 runs to 13 residues. The CDR3 nucleotides are TGTGCCAGTAGTATTCAGGGGACAGATACGCAGTATTTT. Encoded protein: CASSIQGTDTQYF.

This clonotype was counted a few times. One end of the junction does not line up with germline, which may come from a read error. Here the CDR3 DNA reads TGTGCCATCACTGAGGGGGTTGCATACGAGCAGTACTTC. It specifies CAITEGVAYEQYF. The rearrangement joins TRBV10-3 to TRBJ2-7, with D tentatively TRBD1 (6 bases). The CDR3 length is 13 residues. Per germline, CDR1 ENHRY and CDR2 SYGVKD.

This clonotype was detected many times. The chain recombines TRBV2 with TRBJ2-3; no definite D call. V was trimmed by 10 bases and J by 4 bases, leaving 12 bases between them. The CDR3 consists of 12 residues. CDR1 and CDR2 (germline): SNHLY, FYNNEI. CDR3 nucleotides: TGTGCCACCGTGACCCCTGCAGATACGCAGTATTTT. Its protein product is CATVTPADTQYF.

This clonotype has at least ten counts. This chain links TRBV6-1 with TRBJ2-7; TRBD2 matches 9 bases. The junction had 2 bases not matched to a gene; V was cut back by 8 bases and J by 3 bases. CDR3 length: 12 residues. Germline-derived CDR1 and CDR2 are MNHNS and SASEGT. The CDR3: CASGGGVYEQYF. The CDR3 coding sequence is TGTGCCAGCGGCGGGGGGGTCTACGAGCAGTACTTC.